This T cell receptor (beta chain) was recorded in a study of CXCR3-negative and CXCR3-positive naive CD8 T cells. Across the whole study: Across all libraries, TRB reads numbered 120 million to 150 million, with about 1.5 +/- 0.3 million in each library.

The CDR3 is made up of 13 amino acids. CD45RO-CCR7+CD27+CD95- marked naive CD8+ T cells. As concerns this clonotype: Its cognate antigen is unknown.

TRB cDNA was prepared as libraries by UMI-labeled 5' RACE. TCRdb reworked the 5' RACE reads into one entry per CDR3 protein, no DNA. This table holds tens of thousands of distinct CDR3 sequences. Study-wide points: Whereas both naive subsets had comparably high diversity, memory CD8+ cells had much lower diversity. Memory cells showed distinct TRBV-TRBJ patterns, while the two naive subsets matched. CXCR3-positive naive cells carried more hydrophobic TRB CDR3s than CXCR3-negative naive cells did.

The sequenced material came from naive CXCR3+ CD8+ T cells from blood. Subset meaning: CD45RO-CCR7+CD27+CD95- naive CD8+ T cells expressing CXCR3 (TNR3+). This clonotype originated in a human donor in good health. Some clones in this sample may be carry-over from other donors' samples. The rearrangement uses TRBV23-1 and TRBJ2-1. TRBV23-1 is treated as an ORF (open reading frame) with a function not yet certain. CDR3 region: CASSGNQGNEQFF.